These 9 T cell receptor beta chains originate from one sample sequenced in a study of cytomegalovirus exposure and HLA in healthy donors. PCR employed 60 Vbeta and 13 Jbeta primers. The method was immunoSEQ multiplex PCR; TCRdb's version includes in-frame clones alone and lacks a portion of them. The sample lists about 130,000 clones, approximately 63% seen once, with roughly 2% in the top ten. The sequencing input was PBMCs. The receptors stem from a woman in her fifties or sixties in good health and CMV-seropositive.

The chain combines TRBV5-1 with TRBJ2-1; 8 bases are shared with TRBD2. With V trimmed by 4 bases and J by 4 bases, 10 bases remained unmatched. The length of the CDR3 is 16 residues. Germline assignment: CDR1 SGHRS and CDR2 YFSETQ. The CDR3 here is CASSGAREAGYNEQFF. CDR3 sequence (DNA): TGCGCCAGCAGCGGAGCGCGGGAGGCGGGGTACAATGAGCAGTTCTTC.

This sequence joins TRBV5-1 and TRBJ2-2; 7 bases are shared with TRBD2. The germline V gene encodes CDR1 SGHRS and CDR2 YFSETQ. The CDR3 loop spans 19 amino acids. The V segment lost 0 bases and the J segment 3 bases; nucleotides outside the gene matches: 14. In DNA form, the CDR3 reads TGCGCCAGCAGCTTGGTCCTCGGGGAGGCTAGCGGAGACACCGGGGAGCTGTTTTTT. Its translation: CASSLVLGEASGDTGELFF.

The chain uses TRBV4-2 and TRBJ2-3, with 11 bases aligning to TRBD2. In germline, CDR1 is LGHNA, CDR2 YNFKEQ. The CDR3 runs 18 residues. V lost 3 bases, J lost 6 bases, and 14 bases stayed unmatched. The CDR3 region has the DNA TGTGCCAGCAGCCATCCATCACGGTCTAGCGGGAGGAGGGATACGCAGTATTTT. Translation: CASSHPSRSSGRRDTQYF.

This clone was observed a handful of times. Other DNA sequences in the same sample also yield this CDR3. CDR3 in DNA: TGCGCCAGCAGTGAGTCACAGAACTATGGCTACACCTTC. It is translated as CASSESQNYGYTF. The chain has TRBV10-1 and TRBJ1-2; D not resolved. The germline V and J ends were trimmed by 0 bases and 2 bases, with 4 bases remaining between them. This CDR3 is built from 13 residues. Looked up from germline, CDR1 is WNHNN and CDR2 is SYGVQD (reference sequence).

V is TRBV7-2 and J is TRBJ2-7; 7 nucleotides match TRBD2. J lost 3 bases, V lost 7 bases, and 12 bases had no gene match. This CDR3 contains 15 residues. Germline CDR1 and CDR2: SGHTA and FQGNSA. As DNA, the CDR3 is TGTGCCAGCACACCTGGGGCGGGAGCTCGCTACGAGCAGTACTTC. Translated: CASTPGAGARYEQYF.

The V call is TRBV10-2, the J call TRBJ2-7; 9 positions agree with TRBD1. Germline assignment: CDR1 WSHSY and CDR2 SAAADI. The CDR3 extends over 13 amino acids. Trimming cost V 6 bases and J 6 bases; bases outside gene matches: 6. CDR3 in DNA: TGCGCCAGCAGACCCGGGACAGGGCCCGAGCAGTACTTC. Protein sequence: CASRPGTGPEQYF.

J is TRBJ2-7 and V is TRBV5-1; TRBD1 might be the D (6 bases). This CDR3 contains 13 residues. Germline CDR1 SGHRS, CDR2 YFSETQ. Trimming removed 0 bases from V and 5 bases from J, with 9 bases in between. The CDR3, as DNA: TGCGCCAGCAGCTTGGACAGGGTGGACGAGCAGTACTTC. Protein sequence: CASSLDRVDEQYF.

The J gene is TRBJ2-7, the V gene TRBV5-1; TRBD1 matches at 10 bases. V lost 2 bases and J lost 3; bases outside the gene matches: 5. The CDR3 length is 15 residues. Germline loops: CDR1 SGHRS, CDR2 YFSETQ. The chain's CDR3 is CASSFRTGGNYEQYF. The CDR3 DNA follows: TGCGCCAGCAGCTTCCGGACAGGGGGGAACTACGAGCAGTACTTC.

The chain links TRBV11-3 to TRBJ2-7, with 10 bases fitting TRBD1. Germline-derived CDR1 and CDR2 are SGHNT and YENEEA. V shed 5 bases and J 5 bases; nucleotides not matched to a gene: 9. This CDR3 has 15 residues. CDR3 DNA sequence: TGTGCCAGCAGCCGCCAGGGACAGGGGAATAACGAGCAGTACTTC. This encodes CASSRQGQGNNEQYF.